Shown below are 27 T cell receptor beta chains from a single sample sequenced in a study of blood T cell repertoires in COVID-19. Sequencing used immunoSEQ multiplex PCR; TCRdb keeps in-frame clones, though not all of them. This table holds roughly 340,000 clones, about 90% found once. Source material: PBMCs or T cells enriched from blood (not recorded which). The receptor source for this set is a man aged 35-49 years in a cohort exposed to, infected with or recovered from COVID-19 (not recorded which).

J is TRBJ1-2 and V is TRBV6-5; 7 nucleotides align to TRBD1. The CDR3 runs 12 residues. With 10 bases clipped from V and 0 bases from J, the junction kept 2 bases outside the gene matches. CDR1 and CDR2 (germline): MNHEY, SVGAGI. The CDR3: CATGTANYGYTF. CDR3 DNA sequence: TGTGCCACCGGGACAGCTAACTATGGCTACACCTTC.

The V gene is TRBV14, the J gene TRBJ2-5; tentatively, D is TRBD2 (5 bases). CDR1 and CDR2 from the germline V gene are SGHDN and FVKESK. This CDR3 is built from 11 residues. Trimming removed 1 base from V and 11 bases from J, with 8 bases in between. CDR3 nucleotide sequence: TGTGCCAGCAGCCAAGGGGGAGTACAGTACTTC. This gives the protein CASSQGGVQYF.

The V gene is TRBV7-8, the J gene TRBJ1-1; 8 positions agree with TRBD1. With 4 bases clipped from V and 1 base from J, the junction kept 8 bases outside the gene matches. In germline, CDR1 is SGHVS, CDR2 FQNEAQ. The CDR3 sequence is 16 residues long. CDR3: CASSSSKGQGNTEAFF. As DNA, the CDR3 is TGTGCCAGCAGCTCGAGCAAAGGACAGGGGAACACTGAAGCTTTCTTT.

The genes are TRBV15 and TRBJ1-5; tentatively, D is TRBD1 (6 bases). Germline V lookup: CDR1 LNHNV, CDR2 YYDKDF (reference sequence). This CDR3 has 16 residues. The V end lost 2 bases, the J end lost 3 bases, and 14 bases lay between the germline ends. CDR3 DNA: TGTGCCACCAGCAGAAACCCCCAGGGGTACAATCAGCCCCAGCATTTT. Translating gives CATSRNPQGYNQPQHF.

The rearrangement uses TRBV3-1 (or the pseudogene TRBV3-2) and TRBJ2-1; 15 positions agree with TRBD2. The CDR3 totals 15 residues. Germline V gives CDR1 LGHDT, CDR2 YNNKEL (reference sequence). The trim removed 4 bases at V and 10 bases at J, leaving 5 bases unmatched. DNA for the CDR3: TGTGCCAGCAGCCTTCGGACTAGCGGGAGGGGAGAGCAGTTCTTC. Translated: CASSLRTSGRGEQFF.

The chain carries TRBV18 and TRBJ2-7; a weak D match, TRBD1 (5 bases). The CDR3 is 16 amino acids. Per germline, CDR1 KGHSH and CDR2 LQKENI. V gave up 6 bases and J gave up 3 bases, with 21 bases separating them. Written as DNA, the CDR3 is TGTGCCAGCTCTCCCACCTTTGGGGCGGCTATCTACGAGCAGTACTTC. This gives the protein CASSPTFGAAIYEQYF.

The chain has TRBV6-5 and TRBJ1-6; 9 nucleotides line up with TRBD1. Germline V gene lookup returns CDR1 MNHEY and CDR2 SVGAGI. The ends lost 6 bases at V and 6 bases at J; junction bases unmatched: 3. This CDR3 has 14 residues. The CDR3 sequence: CASRQDRGNSPLHF. CDR3 nucleotides: TGTGCCAGCAGACAGGACAGGGGTAATTCACCCCTCCACTTT.

This sequence joins TRBV11-2 and TRBJ2-3, with TRBD1 as a possible D gene (6 bases). Germline loops: CDR1 SGHAT, CDR2 FQNNGV. Trimming shortened V by 4 bases and J by 2 bases, and 13 bases separated the two germline ends. The CDR3 has 15 amino acids. The CDR3 protein is CASSSDGTITDTQYF. The CDR3, as DNA: TGTGCCAGCAGCTCAGACGGGACAATCACAGATACGCAGTATTTT.

Sample share makes this clone medium-sized. The V gene is TRBV15, the J gene TRBJ2-7, with TRBD1 identical over 9 bases. V shed 5 bases, J shed 3 bases, and the junction held 8 bases outside the gene matches. Germline lookup yields CDR1 LNHNV and CDR2 YYDKDF (reference sequence). The CDR3 extends over 15 amino acids. DNA of the CDR3: TGTGCCACCAGCTACTACGGACAGGGGTTCTACGAGCAGTACTTC. Translation: CATSYYGQGFYEQYF.

This clone was detected only once. Other DNA sequences within the sample encode an identical CDR3. V gene TRBV28 combines with J gene TRBJ2-7, with D possibly being TRBD2 (6 bases). The germline gives CDR1 MDHEN, CDR2 SYDVKM. The CDR3 spans 15 residues. Trimming pared 3 bases from V and 1 base from J, leaving 13 bases between. CDR3 region: CASSLGGEGSYEQYF. CDR3 bases: TGTGCCAGCAGTTTGGGGGGAGAGGGGTCCTACGAGCAGTACTTC.

The chain recombines TRBV13 with TRBJ1-1, with 7 bases lining up with TRBD1. Trimming removed 0 bases from V and 4 bases from J; junction bases left unmatched: 17. In germline, CDR1 is PRHDT, CDR2 FYEKMQ (reference sequence). This CDR3 comprises 19 residues. The CDR3 DNA sequence: TGTGCCAGCAGCTTAGGACTGAGACAGGGATTCTCCGGGGGCACTGAAGCTTTCTTT. As protein: CASSLGLRQGFSGGTEAFF.

The V gene is TRBV5-5, the J gene TRBJ1-1; D not certain. Trimming cost V 3 bases and J 1 base, with 13 bases left between them. This CDR3 spans 15 amino acids. Germline V gene lookup returns CDR1 SGHKS and CDR2 YYEKEE (reference sequence). The CDR3 here is CASSSGGRENTEAFF. DNA for the CDR3: TGTGCCAGCAGCTCTGGTGGGCGGGAGAACACTGAAGCTTTCTTT. The full variable domain, its missing parts supplied by reference TRBV5-5 and TRBJ1-1, is DAGVTQSPTHLIKTRGQQVTLRCSPISGHKSVSWYQQVLGQGPQFIFQYYEKEERGRGNFPDRFSARQFPNYSSELNVNALLLGDSALYLCASSSGGRENTEAFFGQGTRLTVV.

CDR3 nucleotide sequence: TGTGCCAGCAGCCAAACAGGGAGTACACTTCCCCAGTTCTTC. It codes for CASSQTGSTLPQFF. The chain uses TRBV14 and TRBJ2-1, with D perhaps TRBD1 (6 bases). The CDR3 sequence is 14 residues long. Germline V lookup: CDR1 SGHDN, CDR2 FVKESK. Trimming took 2 bases from V and 13 from J, leaving 18 bases between them.

The chain is built from TRBV5-1 and TRBJ2-2; TRBD1 matches at 8 bases. The CDR3 runs 16 residues. Germline V gene data show CDR1 as SGHRS and CDR2 as YFSETQ. J was trimmed by 2 bases and V by 2 bases; bases with no gene match: 5. The CDR3 region has the DNA TGCGCCAGCAGCTTCGGACAGGGAGTTAACACCGGGGAGCTGTTTTTT. This gives the protein CASSFGQGVNTGELFF.

J is TRBJ2-3 and V is TRBV5-1, with 10 bases fitting TRBD2. In germline, CDR1 is SGHRS, CDR2 YFSETQ. V lost 0 bases to trimming and J lost 9 bases; unmatched junction nucleotides: 7. The CDR3 covers 15 residues. The CDR3 protein is CASSLVPEREGTQYF. The CDR3 bases are TGCGCCAGCAGCTTGGTCCCCGAGCGGGAGGGAACGCAGTATTTT. The full variable domain, completed using reference TRBV5-1 and TRBJ2-3, is KAGVTQTPRYLIKTRGQQVTLSCSPISGHRSVSWYQQTPGQGLQFLFEYFSETQRNKGNFPGRFSGRQFSNSRSEMNVSTLELGDSALYLCASSLVPEREGTQYFGPGTRLTVL.

This clone was seen only a few times. This chain connects TRBV9 to TRBJ2-7; 7 bases line up with TRBD2. The CDR3 runs 15 residues. V shed 4 bases, J shed 0 bases, and the junction held 7 bases outside the gene matches. The V gene's germline CDR1 is SGDLS and CDR2 YYNGEE. In nucleotides, the CDR3 is TGTGCCAGCAGCTCATCAAGCGGGGCCTCCTACGAGCAGTACTTC. Its protein product is CASSSSSGASYEQYF. Together with reference TRBV9 and TRBJ2-7, the CDR3 gives the full variable domain: DSGVTQTPKHLITATGQRVTLRCSPRSGDLSVYWYQQSLDQGLQFLIQYYNGEERAKGNILERFSAQQFPDLHSELNLSSLELGDSALYFCASSSSSGASYEQYFGPGTRLTVT.

The chain recombines TRBV30 with TRBJ2-1, with 10 bases lining up with TRBD1. Germline CDR1 is GTSNPN and CDR2 is SVGIG (reference sequence). This CDR3 has 14 amino acids. V shed 3 bases, J shed 1 base, and the junction held 0 bases outside the gene matches. The CDR3 DNA is TGTGCCTGGAGGGACAGGGGGTCCTACAATGAGCAGTTCTTC. Translated: CAWRDRGSYNEQFF.

This clone appeared once. The CDR3 region has the DNA TGTGCCAGCAAGGACAACTTTAGCACAGATACGCAGTATTTT. Amino acid sequence: CASKDNFSTDTQYF. This chain connects TRBV6-5 to TRBJ2-3; perhaps TRBD1 as D (5 bases). The CDR3 length is 14 residues. Looked up from germline, CDR1 is MNHEY and CDR2 is SVGAGI. With 7 bases removed from V and 0 bases from J, the gap between germline ends came to 11 bases.

The V gene is TRBV5-1, the J gene TRBJ2-1, with D possibly matching TRBD2 (5 bases). The CDR3 length is 14 residues. Germline values: CDR1 SGHRS, CDR2 YFSETQ. V was cut by 1 base and J by 4 bases, with 9 bases left in between. Here the CDR3 DNA reads TGCGCCAGCAGCTTGCTACGGGGTTACAATGAGCAGTTCTTC. This gives the protein CASSLLRGYNEQFF.

The J gene is TRBJ1-4, the V gene TRBV5-4; no firm D call. Germline loops: CDR1 SGHNT, CDR2 YYREEE (reference sequence). Trimming cost V 3 bases and J 7 bases, with 13 bases left between them. This CDR3 comprises 14 residues. The chain's CDR3 is CASSSLGRGEKLFF. The CDR3 coding sequence is TGTGCCAGCAGCTCCCTCGGACGGGGTGAAAAACTGTTTTTT.

The CDR3 bases are TGTGCCAGTAGTATAAGTGCAGGTCTTTATGGCTACACCTTC. As protein: CASSISAGLYGYTF. V gene TRBV19 combines with J gene TRBJ1-2; D not resolved. Germline V gene data show CDR1 as LNHDA and CDR2 as SQIVND (reference sequence). The length of the CDR3 is 14 residues. V lost 2 bases, J lost 5 bases, and 12 bases lay in between. Supplemented by reference TRBV19 and TRBJ1-2, the full variable domain reads DGGITQSPKYLFRKEGQNVTLSCEQNLNHDAMYWYRQDPGQGLRLIYYSQIVNDFQKGDIAEGYSVSREKKESFPLTVTSAQKNPTAFYLCASSISAGLYGYTFGSGTRLTVV.

This rearrangement joins TRBV2 to TRBJ2-5; TRBD2 is a possible D gene (5 bases). V lost 0 bases and J lost 5, with 13 bases in between. Germline-derived CDR1 and CDR2 are SNHLY and FYNNEI. This CDR3 has 15 residues. CDR3 in DNA: TGTGCCAGCAGTGAAGCCCTACCGGGGTGGGAGACCCAGTACTTC. As protein: CASSEALPGWETQYF.

This chain links TRBV11-1 with TRBJ2-7, with TRBD2 matching 12 bases. Germline assignment: CDR1 SGHAT and CDR2 FQDESV (reference sequence). J lost 5 bases, V lost 5 bases, and 10 bases had no gene match. The CDR3 loop spans 16 amino acids. The CDR3 DNA follows: TGTGCCAGCAGCAAGGGACTAGCGGGCGGGATCCACGAGCAGTACTTC. It is translated as CASSKGLAGGIHEQYF.

This chain links TRBV9 with TRBJ2-1; a weak D match, TRBD2 (5 bases). This CDR3 is built from 12 residues. In germline, CDR1 is SGDLS, CDR2 YYNGEE. The V end was cut by 2 bases, the J end by 7 bases, with 7 bases between. The CDR3 DNA reads TGTGCCAGCAGCGTGGGAGAAAATGAGCAGTTCTTC. Its protein is CASSVGENEQFF.

This rearrangement joins TRBV6-5 to TRBJ2-3, with TRBD1 as a possible D gene (6 bases). The CDR3 has 15 amino acids. V lost 2 bases and J lost 5, with 14 bases in between. Germline V lookup: CDR1 MNHEY, CDR2 SVGAGI. Here the CDR3 DNA reads TGTGCCAGCAGTTACGTCTCAGGGGCGCTAGATACGCAGTATTTT. This codes for CASSYVSGALDTQYF.

The chain has TRBV5-1 and TRBJ2-3; D is uncertain. V was shortened by 2 bases and J by 4 bases, with 14 bases between the two germline ends. This CDR3 region has 15 residues. The V gene's germline CDR1 is SGHRS and CDR2 YFSETQ. Written as DNA, the CDR3 is TGCGCCAGCAGCTTAAGCAGCGACCGTGCAGATACGCAGTATTTT. Encoded protein: CASSLSSDRADTQYF.

The rearrangement joins TRBV2 to TRBJ2-1; the D gene is possibly TRBD1 (5 bases). The V end was cut by 5 bases, the J end by 9 bases, with 17 bases between. In germline, CDR1 is SNHLY, CDR2 FYNNEI. The CDR3 runs 14 residues. The CDR3 reads CASSSDQGIGEQFF. CDR3 nucleotides: TGTGCCAGCAGTTCCGACCAGGGTATTGGTGAGCAGTTCTTC. Full variable domain (missing parts from reference TRBV2 and TRBJ2-1): EPEVTQTPSHQVTQMGQEVILRCVPISNHLYFYWYRQILGQKVEFLVSFYNNEISEKSEIFDDQFSVERPDGSNFTLKIRSTKLEDSAMYFCASSSDQGIGEQFFGPGTRLTVL.